This TCR beta chain was identified during a study of blood T cell repertoires in COVID-19. Overall study: Some COVID-19 samples were acute and others convalescent; all came from the United States, Italy and Spain. Sample material is recorded as cDNA or gDNA derived from T cells, B-cell-depleted T cells, or PBMCs.

Original analysis: Reference gene primer amplification gave nucleated cell count estimates. Libraries were prepared by immunoSEQ multiplex PCR; TCRdb keeps only in-frame clonotypes and omits some of them. The DNA gave D and trimming, while V, J and clone size come from that table. This table holds 100,000 to 150,000 clones, around nine tenths found once. CDR1 is SGHNT, CDR2 YYREEE, per germline (reference sequence). The CDR3 length is 18 residues. The V and J ends lost 0 bases and 2 bases, in that order; junction bases with no gene match: 8. The TCR originated in a woman aged 80 or older with acute or convalescent COVID-19. The genes are TRBV5-4 and TRBJ2-6; 7 positions match TRBD2. Sequenced input: peripheral blood. In DNA form, the CDR3 reads TGTGCCAGCAGCTTGGATAGCGGCGGGAGCGCTGGGGCCAACGTCCTGACTTTC. It translates to CASSLDSGGSAGANVLTF. The variable domain in full, with the rest retrieved from reference TRBV5-4 and TRBJ2-6, is ETGVTQSPTHLIKTRGQQVTLRCSSQSGHNTVSWYQQALGQGPQFIFQYYREEENGRGNFPPRFSGLQFPNYSSELNVNALELDDSALYLCASSLDSGGSAGANVLTFGAGSRLTVL.